This TCR beta chain was captured by sequencing in a study of CD8 T cells in ankylosing spondylitis. Notes on the study in general: Peripheral blood held disease-linked clones only at relatively low frequency, and these were CD8+. In the blood and synovial fluid of reactive arthritis, some motif variants had been previously reported.

TCRdb reanalysed the 5' RACE reads using MiXCR and keeps one entry per CDR3 protein. The profile shows 290,000 or so distinct CDR3 sequences, less than 25% of them singletons. Germline V lookup: CDR1 SQVTM, CDR2 ANQGSEA. The CDR3 runs to 11 residues. The V end lost 0 bases, the J end lost 11 bases, and 8 bases lay between the germline ends. This clonotype has a count of ten or more. As yet, its antigen is unknown. V gene TRBV29-1 combines with J gene TRBJ1-5; D gene uncertain. The sequenced sample consisted of blood, either unsorted or a sorted T cell fraction (not recorded which). This sequence originates from a female donor with ankylosing spondylitis or in good health (not recorded which). The CDR3 loop reads CSVEEGKSQHF. The CDR3 coding sequence is TGCAGCGTTGAAGAGGGGAAATCCCAGCATTTT.